This TCR beta chain emerged from a study of T-cell reconstitution after alpha-beta-depleted transplantation in children. This clonotype showed up many times. Preparation of the TCRbeta library involved a method that used unique molecular identifiers. One entry per CDR3 protein, called by TCRdb with MiXCR from the PCR reads. The sample shows more than 150,000 distinct CDR3 sequences, about 14% of them seen only once. This receptor was obtained from a human donor who donated a stem cell graft to a child with acute lymphoblastic leukemia. Sequencing used PBMCs from the stem cell graft donor, obtained from the stem cell graft.

CDR3 nucleotide sequence: TGCAGCGCCCATCTGCGGGAGTACACCGGGGAGCTGTTTTTT. Its translation is CSAHLREYTGELFF. The rearrangement uses TRBV29-1 and TRBJ2-2; 7 nucleotides agree with TRBD2. The V gene end was trimmed by 7 bases and the J gene end by 3 bases; junction bases not matched to a gene: 8. Per the germline V gene, CDR1 is SQVTM and CDR2 is ANQGSEA. The CDR3 covers 14 residues.